This entry lists 27 T cell receptor beta chains sequenced from one sample in a study of T cell responses to AZD1222 COVID-19 vaccine. Repertoires were generated with immunoSEQ multiplex PCR, while TCRdb's copy carries only in-frame clones and drops some. The data hold about 170,000 clones, with just over 90% observed a single time. Sequencing used peripheral blood, obtained on day 0 of AZD1222 vaccination. The receptors were sampled from an adult in good health.

The V and J genes are TRBV7-2 and TRBJ2-7; D gene uncertain. The CDR3 spans 15 residues. Germline loops: CDR1 SGHTA, CDR2 FQGNSA. V lost 0 bases to trimming and J lost 6 bases, with 15 bases between them. The CDR3 DNA is TGTGCCAGCAGCTTAGCTGCCCAGGCCCCCTCCGAGCAGTACTTC. Protein sequence: CASSLAAQAPSEQYF.

The V and J genes are TRBV29-1 and TRBJ2-7, with TRBD1 identical over 11 bases. This CDR3 is built from 16 residues. Germline loops: CDR1 SQVTM, CDR2 ANQGSEA. The junction had 11 bases not matched to a gene; V was cut back by 5 bases and J by 2 bases. This CDR3 is CSVTVAGTGGPYEQYF. In DNA form, the CDR3 reads TGCAGCGTTACAGTTGCCGGGACAGGGGGGCCCTACGAGCAGTACTTC.

J is TRBJ2-7 and V is TRBV28; no firm D call. The CDR3 has 14 residues. Germline CDR1 MDHEN, CDR2 SYDVKM. Trimming removed 2 bases at V and 4 bases at J, with 12 bases between. This CDR3 reads CASSLLGTRYEQYF. The CDR3 DNA reads TGTGCCAGCAGTTTACTAGGAACCAGATACGAGCAGTACTTC.

This clone was found a few times. The V gene is TRBV2, the J gene TRBJ1-1; D call uncertain. V was pared by 9 bases and J by 4 bases, with 6 bases between. CDR3 length: 10 amino acids. Germline V CDR1 and CDR2: SNHLY, FYNNEI. CDR3 bases: TGTGCCAGGAGGACCACTGAAGCTTTCTTT. It translates to CARRTTEAFF.

The chain has TRBV27 and TRBJ2-1; D not resolved. Germline-derived CDR1 and CDR2 are MNHEY and SMNVEV (reference sequence). The CDR3 extends over 14 amino acids. V was clipped by 1 base and J by 6 bases, with 10 bases between them. This chain's CDR3 is CASSLYYSRNEQFF. CDR3 DNA sequence: TGTGCCAGCAGTTTATACTACTCCCGCAATGAGCAGTTCTTC.

Points on this clone: The sample contains more than one DNA sequence encoding this CDR3. The V gene is TRBV14, the J gene TRBJ2-7; D is unclear. This CDR3 is 11 amino acids long. V was trimmed by 3 bases and J by 2 bases, leaving 2 bases between them. Germline loops: CDR1 SGHDN, CDR2 FVKESK. DNA of the CDR3: TGTGCCAGCAGCCAGACCTACGAGCAGTACTTC. Translation gives CASSQTYEQYF.

This clone was counted a few times. The chain has TRBV18 and TRBJ2-3; D is unresolved. The CDR3 loop spans 15 amino acids. V lost 5 bases and J 0 bases, leaving 12 bases between the germline ends. CDR1 is KGHSH, CDR2 LQKENI, per germline. The CDR3 sequence: CASSGTDFSTDTQYF. For the CDR3, the DNA is TGTGCCAGCTCAGGCACAGATTTCAGCACAGATACGCAGTATTTT.

In this sample, this clone turned up once. This chain links TRBV7-9 with TRBJ1-3; D remains unclear. V was trimmed by 5 bases and J by 4 bases, leaving 9 bases between them. The CDR3 contains 13 residues. CDR1 and CDR2 (germline): SEHNR, FQNEAQ (reference sequence). CDR3 in DNA: TGTGCCAGCAGCCTCGGGCCCGGAAACACCATATATTTT. Its protein product is CASSLGPGNTIYF.

The chain is built from TRBV11-2 and TRBJ1-2; no definite D call. Germline CDR1 and CDR2: SGHAT and FQNNGV. V lost 7 bases and J 8 bases, leaving 11 bases between the germline ends. The CDR3 spans 11 residues. CDR3 loop: CASNNFKGYTF. The CDR3 bases are TGTGCCAGCAACAATTTTAAGGGCTACACCTTC.

The table lists this clone with a count of one. This chain uses TRBV6-5 with TRBJ1-1, with D uncertain. V lost 0 bases, J lost 1 base, and 9 bases lay in between. CDR3 length: 15 residues. Germline CDR1 and CDR2: MNHEY and SVGAGI. CDR3 loop: CASSYSIRTNTEAFF. Written as DNA, the CDR3 is TGTGCCAGCAGTTACTCGATACGAACGAACACTGAAGCTTTCTTT.

The V gene is TRBV5-5, the J gene TRBJ1-2, with D maybe TRBD1 (5 bases). The CDR3 spans 16 residues. The germline gives CDR1 SGHKS, CDR2 YYEKEE (reference sequence). Deletions cut 0 bases from V and 4 bases from J, with 16 bases between. CDR3 loop: CASSLAQDLQVYGYTF. CDR3 coding DNA: TGTGCCAGCAGCTTGGCCCAGGATTTACAGGTCTATGGCTACACCTTC.

This chain connects TRBV10-1 to TRBJ2-3; no reliable D call. Germline V lookup: CDR1 WNHNN, CDR2 SYGVQD (reference sequence). Trimming took 2 bases from V and 0 from J, leaving 3 bases between them. The CDR3 is made up of 13 amino acids. The DNA for the CDR3 is TGCGCCAGCAGTGAGGGCAGCACAGATACGCAGTATTTT. Protein product: CASSEGSTDTQYF.

This chain connects TRBV24-1 to TRBJ1-2; D is possibly TRBD1 (5 bases). The CDR3 runs to 13 residues. Germline V gene data show CDR1 as KGHDR and CDR2 as SFDVKD. V dropped 4 bases and J dropped 9 bases, with 14 bases sitting between them. The chain's CDR3 is CATSDPGTDSYTF. The CDR3 coding sequence is TGTGCCACCAGTGACCCCGGGACTGATAGCTACACCTTC.

V and J are TRBV5-1 and TRBJ2-2; 8 bases are shared with TRBD1. Germline assignment: CDR1 SGHRS and CDR2 YFSETQ. The ends lost 4 bases at V and 1 base at J; junction bases unmatched: 3. The CDR3 contains 15 residues. Here the CDR3 DNA reads TGCGCCAGCAGCGACGGGACAGGGAACACCGGGGAGCTGTTTTTT. This sequence encodes CASSDGTGNTGELFF.

J is TRBJ1-6 and V is TRBV19; the D gene is possibly TRBD1 (6 bases). V lost 1 base and J lost 7, with 11 bases in between. Per germline, CDR1 LNHDA and CDR2 SQIVND (reference sequence). CDR3 size: 15 residues. Here the CDR3 DNA reads TGTGCCAGTAGTATAGTCGGCGGACAGAATTCACCCCTCCACTTT. Protein product: CASSIVGGQNSPLHF.

V and J are TRBV7-9 and TRBJ1-4; 9 bases agree with TRBD1. Unmatched junction bases numbered 8, after V lost 5 bases and J lost 4 bases. Germline values: CDR1 SEHNR, CDR2 FQNEAQ (reference sequence). The CDR3 is 16 amino acids. The CDR3 sequence is CASSSRTGASNEKLFF. The DNA of the CDR3 is TGTGCCAGCAGCAGCCGGACAGGGGCAAGTAATGAAAAACTGTTTTTT.

The chain joins TRBV7-9 to TRBJ1-1; D is ambiguous. CDR3 length equals 13 residues. Trimming stripped 1 base from V and 2 bases from J, with 5 bases between. The V gene's germline CDR1 is SEHNR and CDR2 FQNEAQ (reference sequence). The CDR3: CASSLVVNTEAFF. The CDR3 nucleotides read TGTGCCAGCAGCTTAGTGGTAAACACTGAAGCTTTCTTT.

The chain employs TRBV29-1 and TRBJ1-1; D gene uncertain. The V end lost 3 bases, the J end lost 5 bases, and 13 bases lay between the germline ends. Germline V gene data show CDR1 as SQVTM and CDR2 as ANQGSEA. This CDR3 spans 13 amino acids. CDR3 amino acids: CSVELGDGTEAFF. CDR3 nucleotides: TGCAGCGTTGAGTTGGGCGATGGGACTGAAGCTTTCTTT.

The rearrangement joins TRBV18 to TRBJ1-4; TRBD1 agrees at 9 bases. The germline V gene encodes CDR1 KGHSH and CDR2 LQKENI. The CDR3 consists of 15 residues. V lost 0 bases, J lost 4 bases, and 0 bases stayed unmatched. CDR3 sequence reads: CASSPPGQGNEKLFF. DNA of the CDR3: TGTGCCAGCTCACCACCGGGACAGGGTAATGAAAAACTGTTTTTT.

The V and J genes are TRBV12-3 or TRBV12-4 and TRBJ1-5, with D tentatively TRBD1 (5 bases). The CDR3 spans 13 residues. With 3 bases removed from V and 4 bases from J, the gap between germline ends came to 7 bases. The CDR3 DNA sequence: TGTGCCAGCAGTTTTAAGGGGAATCAGCCCCAGCATTTT. It encodes CASSFKGNQPQHF.

This clone has only one observation. The gene calls are TRBV3-1 (or the pseudogene TRBV3-2) and TRBJ1-3; D is unresolved. Looked up from germline, CDR1 is LGHDT and CDR2 is YNNKEL (reference sequence). CDR3 size: 14 residues. The V end was cut by 1 base, the J end by 8 bases, with 12 bases between. The CDR3 sequence is CASSQGAPGDTIYF. In nucleotides, the CDR3 is TGTGCCAGCAGCCAAGGGGCTCCTGGGGACACCATATATTTT.

The chain combines TRBV6-1 with TRBJ2-7, with D perhaps matching TRBD2 (6 bases). Germline V gene lookup returns CDR1 MNHNS and CDR2 SASEGT. With 0 bases removed from V and 3 bases from J, the gap between germline ends came to 9 bases. The length of the CDR3 is 14 residues. The CDR3 loop is CASSEAGGHYEQYF. The CDR3 nucleotides are TGTGCCAGCAGTGAAGCGGGGGGTCACTACGAGCAGTACTTC.

The genes are TRBV5-1 and TRBJ1-3; TRBD1 is a possible D gene (5 bases). Germline CDR1 SGHRS, CDR2 YFSETQ. V gave up 2 bases and J gave up 1 base, with 13 bases separating them. The CDR3 has 16 residues. In nucleotides, the CDR3 is TGCGCCAGCAGCTTCTCGATCAGGGATTCTGGAAACACCATATATTTT. Encoded protein: CASSFSIRDSGNTIYF.

CDR3 nucleotide sequence: TGTGCCAGCAGCTTCACTCCCTATGGAGCGGGAGAGGTGATGAATGAGCAGTTCTTC. Its protein product is CASSFTPYGAGEVMNEQFF. J is TRBJ2-1 and V is TRBV11-3; 8 bases are shared with TRBD2. The germline CDR1 and CDR2 sequences are SGHNT and YENEEA. The CDR3 is 19 residues long. V trimming: 3 bases; J trimming: 7 bases; junction bases outside the gene matches: 20.

The chain recombines TRBV19 with TRBJ2-6, with 7 bases that match TRBD2. Germline V CDR1 and CDR2: LNHDA, SQIVND (reference sequence). With V trimmed by 4 bases and J by 2 bases, 2 bases remained unmatched. The CDR3 is 15 residues long. CDR3 sequence (DNA): TGTGCCAGTAGTAGGGGGGGGACTGGGGCCAACGTCCTGACTTTC. It codes for CASSRGGTGANVLTF.

The CDR3 DNA follows: TGTGCCAGCAGCCTGGTCGGGGCTGGGCGTCGCCAAGAGACCCAGTACTTC. This sequence encodes CASSLVGAGRRQETQYF. J is TRBJ2-5 and V is TRBV5-8; the D gene could be TRBD1 or TRBD2 (5 bases each). The germline V and J ends were trimmed by 4 bases and 1 base, with 20 bases remaining between them. CDR1 and CDR2 (germline): SGHTS, YDEGEE. The CDR3 totals 17 residues. Supplemented by reference TRBV5-8 and TRBJ2-5, the full variable domain reads EAGVTQSPTHLIKTRGQQATLRCSPISGHTSVYWYQQALGLGLQFLLWYDEGEERNRGNFPPRFSGRQFPNYSSELNVNALELEDSALYLCASSLVGAGRRQETQYFGPGTRLLVL.

The gene calls are TRBV5-5 and TRBJ1-5, with D tentatively TRBD1 (5 bases). The CDR3 totals 14 residues. Germline loops: CDR1 SGHKS, CDR2 YYEKEE (reference sequence). V was clipped by 0 bases and J by 2 bases, with 6 bases between them. The CDR3 nucleotides are TGTGCCAGCAGCTTGGCGGGGGGCAATCAGCCCCAGCATTTT. Translating it yields CASSLAGGNQPQHF.